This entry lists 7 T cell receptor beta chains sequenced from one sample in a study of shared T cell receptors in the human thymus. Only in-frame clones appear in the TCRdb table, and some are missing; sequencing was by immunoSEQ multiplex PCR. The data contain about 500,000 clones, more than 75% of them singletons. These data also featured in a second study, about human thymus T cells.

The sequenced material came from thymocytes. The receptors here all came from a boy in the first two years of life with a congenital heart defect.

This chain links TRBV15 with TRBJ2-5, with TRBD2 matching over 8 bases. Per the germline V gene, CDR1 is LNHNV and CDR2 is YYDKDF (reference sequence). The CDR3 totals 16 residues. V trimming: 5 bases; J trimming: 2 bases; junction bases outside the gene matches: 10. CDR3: CATSVLSGSCQETQYF. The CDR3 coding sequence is TGTGCCACCAGCGTCTTGAGCGGGAGCTGTCAAGAGACCCAGTACTTC.

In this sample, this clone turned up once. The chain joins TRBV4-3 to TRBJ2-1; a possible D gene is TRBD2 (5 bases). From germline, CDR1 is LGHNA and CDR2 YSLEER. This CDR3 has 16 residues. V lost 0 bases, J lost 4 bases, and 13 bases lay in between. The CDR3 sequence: CASSQDERYRYNEQFF. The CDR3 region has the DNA TGCGCCAGCAGCCAAGATGAGCGGTACCGATACAATGAGCAGTTCTTC.

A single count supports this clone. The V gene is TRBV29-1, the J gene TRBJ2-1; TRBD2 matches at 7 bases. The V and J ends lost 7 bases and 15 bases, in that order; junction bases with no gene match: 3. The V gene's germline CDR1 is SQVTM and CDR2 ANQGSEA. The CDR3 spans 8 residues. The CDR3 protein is CSAGGGFF. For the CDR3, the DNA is TGCAGCGCTGGGGGGGGGTTCTTC.

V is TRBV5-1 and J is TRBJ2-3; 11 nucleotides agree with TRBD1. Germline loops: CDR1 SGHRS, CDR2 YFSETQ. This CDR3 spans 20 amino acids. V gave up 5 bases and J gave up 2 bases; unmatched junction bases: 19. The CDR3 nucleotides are TGCGCCAGCAGTCCCGGACAGGGGGCGCGGGGCGGGACTCACACAGATACGCAGTATTTT. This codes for CASSPGQGARGGTHTDTQYF.

For the CDR3, the DNA is TGTGCCAGCAGTGAAAAGGGACTAGCGGGAACTAATGAGCAGTTCTTC. Translation gives CASSEKGLAGTNEQFF. The rearrangement uses TRBV6-1 and TRBJ2-1; 13 bases are shared with TRBD2. V was pared by 2 bases and J by 7 bases, with 5 bases of the junction left unmatched. This CDR3 spans 16 amino acids. The V gene's germline CDR1 is MNHNS and CDR2 SASEGT.

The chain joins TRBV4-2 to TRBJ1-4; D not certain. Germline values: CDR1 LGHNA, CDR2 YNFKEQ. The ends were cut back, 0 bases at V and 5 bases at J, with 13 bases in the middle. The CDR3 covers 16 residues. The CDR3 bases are TGTGCCAGCAGCCAAGATTCTCCGAGGATAAATGAAAAACTGTTTTTT. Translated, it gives CASSQDSPRINEKLFF.

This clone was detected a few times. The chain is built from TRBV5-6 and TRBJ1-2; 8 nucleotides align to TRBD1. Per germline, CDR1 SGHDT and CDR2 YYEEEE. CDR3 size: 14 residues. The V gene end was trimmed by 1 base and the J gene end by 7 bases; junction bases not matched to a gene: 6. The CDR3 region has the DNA TGTGCCAGCAGCTTGCCCGGACAGGGCCGTGGCTACACCTTC. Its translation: CASSLPGQGRGYTF.